A single sample is the source of the 23 T cell receptor beta chains below, sequenced in a study of cytomegalovirus exposure and HLA in healthy donors. The primer mix had 60 Vbeta and 13 Jbeta primers. TCRdb's table, derived via immunoSEQ multiplex PCR, lists solely in-frame clones and lacks some. The table records 100,000 or so clones, 10% to 15% of them present only once. Sequenced: PBMCs. The origin of the receptors is a man in his forties in good health and CMV-seropositive.

This clone occurred a few times. The chain joins TRBV10-3 to TRBJ1-2; maybe TRBD1 (5 bases). V was shortened by 9 bases and J by 7 bases, with 15 bases between the two germline ends. CDR3 length: 12 residues. Germline lookup yields CDR1 ENHRY and CDR2 SYGVKD. The CDR3 DNA follows: TGTGCCATATGGCAGGGTCGAAGTGGCTACACCTTC. It is translated as CAIWQGRSGYTF.

In this sample, this clone turned up a few times. The genes are TRBV29-1 and TRBJ1-1, with a tentative D call TRBD1 (5 bases). V lost 4 bases and J 3 bases, leaving 18 bases between the germline ends. The CDR3 covers 15 residues. Germline lookup yields CDR1 SQVTM and CDR2 ANQGSEA. The CDR3 is CSVVTIGGRYTEAFF. Here the CDR3 DNA reads TGCAGCGTTGTGACTATCGGGGGGAGGTACACTGAAGCTTTCTTT.

The genes are TRBV7-9 and TRBJ2-2, with TRBD1 matching 8 bases. The ends lost 7 bases at V and 7 bases at J; junction bases unmatched: 8. This CDR3 is 14 amino acids long. Germline lookup yields CDR1 SEHNR and CDR2 FQNEAQ (reference sequence). The CDR3 protein is CASTRDRLIGELFF. The CDR3 DNA sequence: TGTGCCAGCACCCGGGACAGGCTAATCGGGGAGCTGTTTTTT.

The chain is built from TRBV2 and TRBJ2-5; tentative D call: TRBD1 (6 bases). CDR1 and CDR2 (germline): SNHLY, FYNNEI. The CDR3 is 14 residues long. The ends were cut back, 6 bases at V and 3 bases at J, with 14 bases in the middle. CDR3 protein: CASSDPRTEETQYF. DNA of the CDR3: TGTGCCAGCAGCGACCCCCGGACAGAAGAGACCCAGTACTTC.

This clone appeared a few times. The chain employs TRBV5-1 and TRBJ1-1; D remains ambiguous. Germline CDR1 SGHRS, CDR2 YFSETQ. The CDR3 totals 14 residues. The V gene lost 0 bases and the J gene lost 4 bases, with 10 bases spanning the gap. The CDR3 DNA reads as TGCGCCAGCAGCTTGGAACTACCGGGCACTGAAGCTTTCTTT. This translates into CASSLELPGTEAFF.

This clone was recorded a few times. The V and J genes are TRBV7-9 and TRBJ1-2, with 11 bases that match TRBD1. This CDR3 comprises 14 residues. Germline CDR1 SEHNR, CDR2 FQNEAQ (reference sequence). The V segment lost 5 bases and the J segment 5 bases; nucleotides outside the gene matches: 4. In DNA form, the CDR3 reads TGTGCCAGCAGCGCCGGACAGGGGGCATATGGCTACACCTTC. It translates to CASSAGQGAYGYTF.

The chain has TRBV11-2 and TRBJ2-7, with D tentatively TRBD2 (7 bases). Germline V gene sequence: CDR1 SGHAT, CDR2 FQNNGV. V shed 6 bases and J shed 3 bases, with 15 bases lying between them. This CDR3 region has 14 residues. CDR3 DNA: TGTGCCAGCAGTCCCGGGGGGCTTGGCTACGAGCAGTACTTC. Its translation: CASSPGGLGYEQYF.

The chain combines TRBV12-5 with TRBJ2-7; a possible D gene is TRBD2 (5 bases). The germline V gene has CDR1 LGHNT and CDR2 FRNRAP. V shed 0 bases and J shed 0 bases, with 15 bases lying between them. The CDR3 has 17 residues. DNA for the CDR3: TGTGCTAGTGGTTTGGTGCGGGTAGCCGGTGGCTCCTACGAGCAGTACTTC. Its translation is CASGLVRVAGGSYEQYF.

This clone was seen a handful of times. The chain uses TRBV2 and TRBJ2-1; D gene unclear. The CDR3 covers 11 residues. V was clipped by 7 bases and J by 4 bases, with 5 bases between them. Germline CDR1 is SNHLY and CDR2 is FYNNEI. CDR3 nucleotides: TGTGCCAGCAACTGGTACAATGAGCAGTTCTTC. This sequence encodes CASNWYNEQFF.

The genes are TRBV29-1 and TRBJ2-1; 11 nucleotides align to TRBD2. The CDR3 sequence is 17 residues long. Germline V gene lookup returns CDR1 SQVTM and CDR2 ANQGSEA. V lost 4 bases to trimming and J lost 5 bases; unmatched junction nucleotides: 13. CDR3 region: CSVVALAGVTIDNEQFF. DNA of the CDR3: TGCAGCGTTGTCGCACTAGCGGGAGTCACAATAGACAATGAGCAGTTCTTC.

This clone was observed a handful of times. The CDR3 spells CASSSGRGGRTDTQYF. The CDR3 DNA is TGTGCCAGCAGCTCGGGTCGGGGGGGACGCACAGATACGCAGTATTTT. The chain recombines TRBV9 with TRBJ2-3, with 8 bases that match TRBD2. The CDR3 covers 16 residues. V trimming: 4 bases; J trimming: 1 base; junction bases outside the gene matches: 8. Germline V gene data show CDR1 as SGDLS and CDR2 as YYNGEE.

This clone turned up a few times. The V call is TRBV5-1, the J call TRBJ2-7; TRBD2 matches at 12 bases. The CDR3 covers 15 residues. Germline values: CDR1 SGHRS, CDR2 YFSETQ. The junction had 5 bases not matched to a gene; V was cut back by 5 bases and J by 2 bases. CDR3 in amino acids: CASSTGLAGPYEQYF. DNA of the CDR3: TGCGCCAGCAGTACCGGACTAGCGGGGCCCTACGAGCAGTACTTC.

This clone was picked up a small number of times. The chain combines TRBV2 with TRBJ2-5; 7 bases align to TRBD2. Per the germline V gene, CDR1 is SNHLY and CDR2 is FYNNEI. The CDR3 contains 15 residues. The ends lost 2 bases at V and 3 bases at J; junction bases unmatched: 6. CDR3 bases: TGTGCCAGCAGTGAACGCCCCCTAGCGGAAGAGACCCAGTACTTC. It is translated as CASSERPLAEETQYF.

The chain carries TRBV29-1 and TRBJ2-3; TRBD1 might be the D (6 bases). The germline CDR1 and CDR2 sequences are SQVTM and ANQGSEA. V was clipped by 6 bases and J by 2 bases, with 9 bases between them. CDR3 length: 12 residues. CDR3 region: CSVRGFTDTQYF. CDR3 bases: TGCAGCGTGAGGGGGTTCACAGATACGCAGTATTTT.

J is TRBJ1-2 and V is TRBV7-9; D remains ambiguous. With 5 bases removed from V and 2 bases from J, the gap between germline ends came to 12 bases. The CDR3 is made up of 14 amino acids. Germline V gene data show CDR1 as SEHNR and CDR2 as FQNEAQ (reference sequence). The DNA for the CDR3 is TGTGCCAGCAGCCCACGGGTGCAAAACTATGGCTACACCTTC. Its protein is CASSPRVQNYGYTF.

The chain employs TRBV10-1 and TRBJ2-2; D possibly corresponds to TRBD2 (6 bases). V lost 6 bases to trimming and J lost 1 base, with 9 bases between them. CDR1 is WNHNN, CDR2 SYGVQD, per germline (reference sequence). CDR3 length: 14 residues. The CDR3 here is CASRREWNTGELFF. The CDR3 nucleotides read TGCGCCAGCAGACGGGAGTGGAACACCGGGGAGCTGTTTTTT.

The table lists this clone with a few counts. The rearrangement uses TRBV20-1 and TRBJ2-5; a weak D match, TRBD2 (5 bases). Trimming removed 4 bases from V and 5 bases from J, with 8 bases in between. The length of the CDR3 is 11 residues. Germline CDR1 is DFQATT and CDR2 is SNEGSKA (reference sequence). DNA for the CDR3: TGCAGTGCTAACAAGCGGGAGACCCAGTACTTC. The encoded protein is CSANKRETQYF.

This clone was seen more than once but under ten times. V and J are TRBV27 and TRBJ1-3, with D possibly TRBD1 on 5 matching bases. Trimming stripped 0 bases from V and 2 bases from J, with 14 bases between. CDR1 and CDR2 from the germline V gene are MNHEY and SMNVEV (reference sequence). The CDR3 extends over 17 amino acids. In DNA, the CDR3 is TGTGCCAGCAGTTTATCATGGGGCTCCGCGGCTGGAAACACCATATATTTT. Encoded protein: CASSLSWGSAAGNTIYF.

This clone has only a few counts. This chain joins TRBV5-1 and TRBJ1-1; 10 bases agree with TRBD1. CDR3 length equals 15 residues. The germline V gene encodes CDR1 SGHRS and CDR2 YFSETQ. V shed 5 bases, J shed 4 bases, and the junction held 8 bases outside the gene matches. The CDR3 DNA reads TGCGCCAGCAGTGTGGGACAGGGGAGGGTCACTGAAGCTTTCTTT. It yields the protein CASSVGQGRVTEAFF.

This clone has only a few counts. The rearrangement links TRBV25-1 to TRBJ2-5, with D possibly matching TRBD2 (6 bases). Trimming cost V 8 bases and J 4 bases, with 26 bases left between them. The CDR3 runs 17 residues. Germline CDR1 and CDR2: MGHDK and SYGVNS. The CDR3 sequence: CASAPLVGGSGAETQYF. The CDR3 nucleotides are TGTGCCAGCGCCCCCCTGGTGGGGGGATCGGGTGCAGAGACCCAGTACTTC.

This clone has a handful of counts. The genes are TRBV4-1 and TRBJ2-2, with 11 bases matching TRBD1. The V and J ends lost 1 base and 2 bases, in that order; junction bases with no gene match: 6. Germline CDR1 is MGHRA and CDR2 is YSYEKL. The CDR3 has 18 amino acids. The CDR3 sequence: CASSQALGQGVNTGELFF. The CDR3 DNA reads as TGCGCCAGCAGCCAAGCCCTGGGACAGGGGGTAAACACCGGGGAGCTGTTTTTT.

The chain is built from TRBV30 and TRBJ2-5, with D perhaps TRBD2 (6 bases). This CDR3 has 14 amino acids. Germline V lookup: CDR1 GTSNPN, CDR2 SVGIG (reference sequence). Trimming took 4 bases from V and 5 from J, leaving 17 bases between them. The CDR3 coding sequence is TGTGCCTGGACCCGACTAGTTGGAAGGGAGACCCAGTACTTC. This encodes CAWTRLVGRETQYF.

V is TRBV15 and J is TRBJ1-3; no definite D call. The CDR3 runs 16 residues. V lost 0 bases, J lost 0 bases, and 9 bases lay in between. Germline lookup yields CDR1 LNHNV and CDR2 YYDKDF (reference sequence). DNA for the CDR3: TGTGCCACCAGCAGAGATCTTGCCGGCTCTGGAAACACCATATATTTT. Translating gives CATSRDLAGSGNTIYF.